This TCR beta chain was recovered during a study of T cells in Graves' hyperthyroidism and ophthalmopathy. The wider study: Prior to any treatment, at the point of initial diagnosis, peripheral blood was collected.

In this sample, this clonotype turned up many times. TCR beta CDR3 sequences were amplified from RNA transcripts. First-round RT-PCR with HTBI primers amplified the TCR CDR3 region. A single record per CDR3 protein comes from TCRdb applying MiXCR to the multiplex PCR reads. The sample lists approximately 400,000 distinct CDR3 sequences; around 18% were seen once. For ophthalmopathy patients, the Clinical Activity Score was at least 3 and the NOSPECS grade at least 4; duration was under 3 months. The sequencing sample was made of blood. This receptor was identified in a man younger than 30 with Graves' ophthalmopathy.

The chain's CDR3 is CSARWRGYTF. DNA for the CDR3: TGCAGTGCTCGTTGGAGGGGCTACACCTTC. The chain employs TRBV20-1 and TRBJ1-2, with unresolved D. This CDR3 region has 10 residues. V was trimmed by 5 bases and J by 8 bases, leaving 9 bases between them. CDR1 is DFQATT and CDR2 is SNEGSKA in the germline V gene (reference sequence).